The 32 T cell receptor beta chains reported below all come from one sample, sequenced in a study of T cell responses to AZD1222 COVID-19 vaccine. Profiling relied on immunoSEQ multiplex PCR, and the TCRdb table lists in-frame clones only, not all of them. The sample carries some 140,000 clones, roughly 90% recorded once. This material consisted of peripheral blood, taken on day 0 of AZD1222 vaccination. The receptors originated from an adult in good health.

The V call is TRBV6-2 or TRBV6-3, the J call TRBJ2-7; D gene uncertain. The CDR3 spans 15 residues. In germline, CDR1 is MNHEY, CDR2 SVGEGT. V gave up 4 bases and J gave up 12 bases, with 25 bases separating them. The CDR3 loop reads CASSSNLPGASMVYF. CDR3 DNA sequence: TGTGCCAGCAGTTCCAACCTACCAGGTGCTAGTATGGTGTACTTC.

V gene TRBV6-1 combines with J gene TRBJ1-3, with a possible D match to TRBD1 (6 bases). Germline V gives CDR1 MNHNS, CDR2 SASEGT. V lost 2 bases to trimming and J lost 4 bases, with 12 bases between them. The CDR3 has 15 residues. The CDR3 nucleotides read TGTGCCAGCAGTGAAACTTCAGGGGACGGAAACACCATATATTTT. Protein product: CASSETSGDGNTIYF.

The CDR3 DNA is TGTGCCAGCAGCCGAGCGGAGAGAGGCTATGGCTACACCTTC. It translates to CASSRAERGYGYTF. The chain links TRBV7-8 to TRBJ1-2, with D uncertain. This CDR3 spans 14 amino acids. The germline gives CDR1 SGHVS, CDR2 FQNEAQ. Trimming stripped 5 bases from V and 4 bases from J, with 14 bases between.

The rearrangement links TRBV7-2 to TRBJ1-2; 12 bases line up with TRBD1. The ends lost 5 bases at V and 7 bases at J; junction bases unmatched: 11. The CDR3 is 16 amino acids. Germline-derived CDR1 and CDR2 are SGHTA and FQGNSA. In DNA, the CDR3 is TGTGCCAGCAGCCGGGACAGGGGGCAATACCGGAGTGGCTACACCTTC. Protein sequence: CASSRDRGQYRSGYTF.

The chain combines TRBV6-5 with TRBJ1-2; 10 bases align to TRBD1. The CDR3 is made up of 14 amino acids. The germline V gene encodes CDR1 MNHEY and CDR2 SVGAGI. V lost 5 bases to trimming and J lost 5 bases; unmatched junction nucleotides: 5. This CDR3 is CASSRQGAFYGYTF. CDR3 bases: TGTGCCAGCAGTCGACAGGGGGCTTTTTATGGCTACACCTTC.

This chain uses TRBV4-2 with TRBJ2-7; D call uncertain. Trimming shortened V by 0 bases and J by 3 bases, and 9 bases separated the two germline ends. There are 14 residues in the CDR3. CDR1 and CDR2 (germline): LGHNA, YNFKEQ. The CDR3 DNA reads as TGTGCCAGCAGCCAAGACCTCATAGGCTACGAGCAGTACTTC. Protein sequence: CASSQDLIGYEQYF.

V gene TRBV23-1 combines with J gene TRBJ1-2; unclear D gene. TRBV23-1 is recorded as an ORF, its role being uncertain. V was cut by 3 bases and J by 3 bases, with 11 bases left in between. The CDR3 is made up of 14 amino acids. CDR3 nucleotide sequence: TGCGCCAGCAGTCATCCCGTCGAGGACTATGGCTACACCTTC. Translation gives CASSHPVEDYGYTF.

The CDR3 is CASSPDTEAFF. For the CDR3, the DNA is TGTGCCAGCAGCCCTGACACTGAAGCTTTCTTT. The V and J genes are TRBV12-3 or TRBV12-4 and TRBJ1-1; D not resolved. Trimming stripped 6 bases from V and 3 bases from J, with 5 bases between. This CDR3 contains 11 residues.

This chain joins TRBV7-2 and TRBJ1-4, with D possibly matching TRBD1 (6 bases). CDR3 size: 13 residues. V lost 1 base to trimming and J lost 8 bases, with 8 bases between them. Looked up from germline, CDR1 is SGHTA and CDR2 is FQGNSA. In DNA, the CDR3 is TGTGCCAGCAGCTTAGTAAGGGGGGAAAAACTGTTTTTT. Its protein product is CASSLVRGEKLFF.

This sequence joins TRBV28 and TRBJ2-3; 9 bases agree with TRBD1. V trimming: 8 bases; J trimming: 4 bases; junction bases outside the gene matches: 4. This CDR3 has 13 amino acids. From germline, CDR1 is MDHEN and CDR2 SYDVKM. The CDR3 coding sequence is TGTGCCAGCGGGGACAGGGCCCCAGATACGCAGTATTTT. Translation gives CASGDRAPDTQYF.

This chain links TRBV4-1 with TRBJ1-3; tentatively, D is TRBD1 (6 bases). The CDR3 is 15 amino acids. V was trimmed by 4 bases and J by 0 bases, leaving 10 bases between them. Germline CDR1 MGHRA, CDR2 YSYEKL. CDR3 sequence (DNA): TGCGCCAGCAGCCCTACAGGGATCTCTGGAAACACCATATATTTT. Protein sequence: CASSPTGISGNTIYF.

This clone was detected only a few times. This chain joins TRBV28 and TRBJ1-5; D remains unclear. Between the trimmed V and J ends, which lost 8 bases and 0 bases, there was a span of 14 bases. This CDR3 has 15 amino acids. Germline V CDR1 and CDR2: MDHEN, SYDVKM. CDR3 in DNA: TGTGCCAGCTGCATTGGGCAGATTAGCAATCAGCCCCAGCATTTT. This sequence encodes CASCIGQISNQPQHF.

This sequence joins TRBV28 and TRBJ1-5; no firm D call. The V end lost 6 bases, the J end lost 7 bases, and 10 bases lay between the germline ends. The CDR3 is made up of 12 amino acids. Germline CDR1 MDHEN, CDR2 SYDVKM. The CDR3 DNA is TGTGCCAGCAGCCGTTTGAGCCAGCCCCAGCATTTT. Encoded protein: CASSRLSQPQHF.

J is TRBJ1-3 and V is TRBV5-4; D is uncertain. CDR1 SGHNT and CDR2 YYREEE come from the germline V gene (reference sequence). V gave up 5 bases and J gave up 4 bases, with 10 bases separating them. CDR3 size: 13 residues. Here the CDR3 reads CASRTGPGNTIYF. CDR3 sequence (DNA): TGTGCCAGCAGAACCGGGCCGGGAAACACCATATATTTT.

A single count supports this clone. The chain joins TRBV11-2 to TRBJ1-2; TRBD1 matches at 8 bases. The CDR3 consists of 13 residues. Germline CDR1 is SGHAT and CDR2 is FQNNGV. J gave up 10 bases and V 5 bases, and 9 bases lay outside the gene matches. CDR3 DNA sequence: TGTGCCAGCAGCCCGACCGGACAGGGTGACTACACCTTC. Translated, it gives CASSPTGQGDYTF.

The J gene is TRBJ1-1, the V gene TRBV10-3; 9 bases fit TRBD1. CDR1 is ENHRY, CDR2 SYGVKD, per germline. The CDR3 length is 16 residues. V lost 8 bases, J lost 4 bases, and 14 bases stayed unmatched. The CDR3 bases are TGTGCCATCTCCGGGGGGACAGGGCTGCTAGGCACTGAAGCTTTCTTT. Translated: CAISGGTGLLGTEAFF.

Here the CDR3 DNA reads TGTGCCAGCAGTGAAGCGAGACAGACAAATAATTCACCCCTCCACTTT. It yields the protein CASSEARQTNNSPLHF. V gene TRBV2 combines with J gene TRBJ1-6; tentative D call: TRBD1 (5 bases). The CDR3 length is 16 residues. V dropped 0 bases and J dropped 5 bases, with 11 bases sitting between them. In germline, CDR1 is SNHLY, CDR2 FYNNEI.

The chain combines TRBV21-1 with TRBJ1-4. TRBV21-1 is assigned pseudogene status. The CDR3 length is 12 residues. CDR3 sequence (DNA): TGTGCCAGCAGCGTCCGACGGACGAAACTGTTTTTT. Translated, it gives CASSVRRTKLFF.

The V call is TRBV28, the J call TRBJ1-4; 9 positions agree with TRBD1. In germline, CDR1 is MDHEN, CDR2 SYDVKM. The ends lost 4 bases at V and 5 bases at J; junction bases unmatched: 2. The CDR3 is 14 amino acids. The CDR3: CASSYTGGNEKLFF. CDR3 DNA sequence: TGTGCCAGCAGTTACACAGGGGGCAATGAAAAACTGTTTTTT.

The rearrangement joins TRBV9 to TRBJ1-2; D is unresolved. Trimming cost V 0 bases and J 8 bases, with 17 bases left between them. Germline V CDR1 and CDR2: SGDLS, YYNGEE. CDR3 size: 15 residues. CDR3 coding DNA: TGTGCCAGCAGCGTAGAGGTCAAGGTGGCTCAGGGCTACACCTTC. Encoded protein: CASSVEVKVAQGYTF.

The sample holds a few counts of this clone. The chain couples TRBV6-4 to TRBJ2-5; D is possibly TRBD2 (6 bases). This CDR3 is 15 amino acids long. Between the trimmed V and J ends, which lost 3 bases and 7 bases, there was a span of 18 bases. Germline V CDR1 and CDR2: MRHNA, SNTAGT. CDR3 in amino acids: CASSEPGDPRGTQYF. In DNA form, the CDR3 reads TGTGCCAGCAGTGAGCCGGGGGACCCACGGGGGACCCAGTACTTC.

The rearrangement uses TRBV7-8 and TRBJ1-4; D not certain. Trimming shortened V by 5 bases and J by 7 bases, and 11 bases separated the two germline ends. The CDR3 totals 13 residues. Germline CDR1 reads SGHVS; CDR2 reads FQNEAQ. The CDR3 nucleotides are TGTGCCAGCAGCGGGCCATATGTTGAAAAACTGTTTTTT. Its translation is CASSGPYVEKLFF.

This chain links TRBV7-2 with TRBJ2-7, with 8 bases fitting TRBD2. Germline V gene sequence: CDR1 SGHTA, CDR2 FQGNSA. The junction had 14 bases not matched to a gene; V was cut back by 5 bases and J by 5 bases. This CDR3 is 16 amino acids long. The CDR3 DNA reads as TGTGCCAGCAGCACCCGGGGTGCGGGGGGCCAAAACGAGCAGTACTTC. As protein: CASSTRGAGGQNEQYF.

The chain uses TRBV27 and TRBJ1-5, with no clear D. Trimming cost V 3 bases and J 3 bases, with 6 bases left between them. Germline CDR1 reads MNHEY; CDR2 reads SMNVEV (reference sequence). CDR3 length equals 13 residues. The CDR3 DNA sequence: TGTGCCAGCAGTTTGCAGGCCAATCAGCCCCAGCATTTT. This sequence encodes CASSLQANQPQHF.

V gene TRBV6-5 combines with J gene TRBJ1-1, with 7 nucleotides matching TRBD1. CDR1 is MNHEY, CDR2 SVGAGI, per germline. The CDR3 is 15 amino acids. V lost 6 bases and J lost 0; bases outside the gene matches: 7. The DNA for the CDR3 is TGTGCCAGCAGGACACAGGGGAAAATGAACACTGAAGCTTTCTTT. It yields the protein CASRTQGKMNTEAFF.

The rearrangement joins TRBV6-2 or TRBV6-3 to TRBJ1-2, with 7 bases identical to TRBD1. The germline gives CDR1 MNHEY, CDR2 SVGEGT. The CDR3 has 14 amino acids. The trim removed 5 bases at V and 4 bases at J, leaving 7 bases unmatched. CDR3 sequence: CASSEGQTFYGYTF. In DNA, the CDR3 is TGTGCCAGCAGTGAGGGACAGACCTTCTATGGCTACACCTTC.

The chain is built from TRBV25-1 and TRBJ2-4; TRBD1 matches 9 bases. The trim removed 5 bases at V and 2 bases at J, leaving 4 bases unmatched. Per the germline V gene, CDR1 is MGHDK and CDR2 is SYGVNS. The CDR3 has 15 residues. The CDR3 bases are TGTGCCAGCAGTCTCGGGACAGGGCCCAAAAACATTCAGTACTTC. Protein product: CASSLGTGPKNIQYF.

Note on this clone: Other nucleotide sequences in the sample specify the same CDR3. V gene TRBV5-6 combines with J gene TRBJ1-3; D may be TRBD1 (5 bases). With 3 bases removed from V and 3 bases from J, the gap between germline ends came to 10 bases. In germline, CDR1 is SGHDT, CDR2 YYEEEE. The CDR3 has 14 residues. The DNA of the CDR3 is TGTGCCAGCAGCTGGGAGGGGTATGGAAACACCATATATTTT. It codes for CASSWEGYGNTIYF.

The rearrangement links TRBV5-1 to TRBJ2-3; D perhaps matches TRBD2 (6 bases). Trimming stripped 0 bases from V and 0 bases from J, with 8 bases between. Germline-derived CDR1 and CDR2 are SGHRS and YFSETQ. This CDR3 spans 15 amino acids. CDR3 amino acids: CASSLAGTSTDTQYF. Written as DNA, the CDR3 is TGCGCCAGCAGCTTGGCGGGGACTAGCACAGATACGCAGTATTTT. Filled out from reference TRBV5-1 and TRBJ2-3, the complete variable domain reads KAGVTQTPRYLIKTRGQQVTLSCSPISGHRSVSWYQQTPGQGLQFLFEYFSETQRNKGNFPGRFSGRQFSNSRSEMNVSTLELGDSALYLCASSLAGTSTDTQYFGPGTRLTVL.

This rearrangement joins TRBV2 to TRBJ1-5, with D possibly TRBD1 on 5 matching bases. CDR1 and CDR2 from the germline V gene are SNHLY and FYNNEI. V lost 9 bases and J lost 6, with 21 bases in between. The CDR3 is 15 residues long. The CDR3 DNA follows: TGTGCCAGTCCAAAGTTTCGGGGGTGTCCTCAGCCCCAGCATTTT. Translation gives CASPKFRGCPQPQHF.

The rearrangement uses TRBV10-3 and TRBJ1-6; no firm D call. The CDR3 spans 12 residues. Germline values: CDR1 ENHRY, CDR2 SYGVKD. V was cut by 8 bases and J by 7 bases, with 9 bases left in between. The CDR3 spells CAISTTNSPLHF. As DNA, the CDR3 is TGTGCCATCTCGACTACAAATTCACCCCTCCACTTT.

The chain carries TRBV18 and TRBJ2-5; D is perhaps TRBD2 (6 bases). V gave up 3 bases and J gave up 1 base, with 18 bases separating them. The germline V gene encodes CDR1 KGHSH and CDR2 LQKENI. The CDR3 sequence is 17 residues long. CDR3 protein: CASSPRGSLELQETQYF. The DNA for the CDR3 is TGTGCCAGCTCACCCCGGGGGTCCTTAGAGCTCCAAGAGACCCAGTACTTC.